The clone carrying this T cell receptor (beta chain) was observed a single time. The sample comes from a study of blood T cell repertoires in COVID-19. This CDR3 has 13 amino acids. J gave up 4 bases and V 5 bases, and 6 bases lay outside the gene matches. The germline gives CDR1 SQVTM, CDR2 ANQGSEA. Some clones are missing from TCRdb's copy, which holds only in-frame ones; the method was immunoSEQ multiplex PCR. This sample yields around 250,000 clones, of which around 86% are seen a single time; approximately 1.7% belongs to the top ten. The cohort comprised adults aged roughly 18 to 95 years residing in about two dozen US areas. Donors were grouped by their self-reported clinical history. For recovered donors of Cohort 3, there were two negative PCRs, clearance, or symptom resolution.

This TCR derives from a woman aged 45-59 years who had recovered from COVID-19. This chain connects TRBV29-1 to TRBJ1-1, with 8 bases fitting TRBD1. The sequencing sample was made of PBMCs or T cells enriched from blood (not recorded which). Written as DNA, the CDR3 is TGCAGCGTTTACCGACAGGGGAGCACTGAAGCTTTCTTT. Protein: CSVYRQGSTEAFF.